This T cell receptor (beta chain) was found in a study of cytomegalovirus exposure and HLA in healthy donors. It was with 60 Vbeta and 13 Jbeta primers that the PCR ran. The data were produced by immunoSEQ multiplex PCR, yet TCRdb's version contains in-frame clones alone and is incomplete. In the table there are about 130,000 clones, around 79% of which are singletons. V trimming: 1 base; J trimming: 4 bases; junction bases outside the gene matches: 3. The CDR3 has 15 residues. The germline V gene encodes CDR1 KGHSH and CDR2 LQKENI. Sequences were obtained from PBMCs. This rearrangement joins TRBV18 to TRBJ1-3, with TRBD1 identical over 8 bases. The TCR comes from a woman aged 40 to 55 in good health and CMV-seropositive. DNA of the CDR3: TGTGCCAGCTCACCACTCAGGGGGCCGGGAAACACCATATATTTT. This codes for CASSPLRGPGNTIYF.